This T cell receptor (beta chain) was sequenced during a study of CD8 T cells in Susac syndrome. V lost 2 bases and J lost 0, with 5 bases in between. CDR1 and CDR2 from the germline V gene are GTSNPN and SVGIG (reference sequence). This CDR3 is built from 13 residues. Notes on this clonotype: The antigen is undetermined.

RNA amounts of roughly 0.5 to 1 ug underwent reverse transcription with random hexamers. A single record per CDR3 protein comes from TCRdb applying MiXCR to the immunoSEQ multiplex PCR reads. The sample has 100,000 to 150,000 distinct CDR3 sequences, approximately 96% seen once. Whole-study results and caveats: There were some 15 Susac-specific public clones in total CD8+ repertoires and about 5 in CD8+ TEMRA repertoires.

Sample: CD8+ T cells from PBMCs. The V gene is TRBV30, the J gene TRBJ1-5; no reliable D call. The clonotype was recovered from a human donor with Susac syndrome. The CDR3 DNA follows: TGTGCCTGGAGTACAGTTAGCAATCAGCCCCAGCATTTT. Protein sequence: CAWSTVSNQPQHF.